Below, 21 T cell receptor beta chains from the same sample are listed, as sequenced in a study of cytomegalovirus exposure and HLA in healthy donors. Some clones are missing from TCRdb's copy, which holds only in-frame ones; the method was immunoSEQ multiplex PCR. The sample includes 90,000 or so clones, 95% to 98% of them seen just once. Sequencing was carried out using PBMCs. The receptors here all came from a man aged 18-30 years in good health and CMV-seronegative.

This clone was seen just once. CDR3 sequence (DNA): TGTGCCAGCAGTTTATTCGGGCAGGGGAACACCGGGGAGCTGTTTTTT. This sequence encodes CASSLFGQGNTGELFF. The rearrangement uses TRBV27 and TRBJ2-2; D perhaps matches TRBD1 (5 bases). The CDR3 has 16 residues. Germline V CDR1 and CDR2: MNHEY, SMNVEV (reference sequence). Trimming pared 1 base from V and 1 base from J, leaving 10 bases between.

The V call is TRBV7-6, the J call TRBJ2-3; the D is unclear. This CDR3 has 13 residues. CDR1 and CDR2 (germline): SGHVS, FNYEAQ. V was cut by 3 bases and J by 1 base, with 5 bases left in between. The CDR3 region is CASSFPGTDTQYF. CDR3 sequence (DNA): TGTGCCAGCAGCTTTCCAGGCACAGATACGCAGTATTTT.

The chain recombines TRBV19 with TRBJ1-5; TRBD1 aligns across 11 bases. The V segment lost 1 base and the J segment 6 bases; nucleotides outside the gene matches: 5. CDR1 is LNHDA and CDR2 is SQIVND in the germline V gene (reference sequence). CDR3 size: 16 residues. CDR3 in DNA: TGTGCCAGTAGTATAGGGGACAGGGGGACTGCTCAGCCCCAGCATTTT. This codes for CASSIGDRGTAQPQHF. Variable domain in full (rest from reference TRBV19 and TRBJ1-5): DGGITQSPKYLFRKEGQNVTLSCEQNLNHDAMYWYRQDPGQGLRLIYYSQIVNDFQKGDIAEGYSVSREKKESFPLTVTSAQKNPTAFYLCASSIGDRGTAQPQHFGDGTRLSIL.

The CDR3 loop reads CASSLFGLAGASTDTQYF. The CDR3 DNA reads as TGTGCCAGCAGTTTATTTGGACTAGCGGGAGCTAGCACAGATACGCAGTATTTT. The chain uses TRBV27 and TRBJ2-3; 13 nucleotides match TRBD2. The CDR3 has 18 amino acids. V lost 1 base to trimming and J lost 0 bases; unmatched junction nucleotides: 4. Germline V CDR1 and CDR2: MNHEY, SMNVEV (reference sequence).

J is TRBJ1-2 and V is TRBV2, with 8 bases aligning to TRBD1. The V segment lost 8 bases and the J segment 3 bases; nucleotides outside the gene matches: 8. This CDR3 is 14 amino acids long. Per germline, CDR1 SNHLY and CDR2 FYNNEI. The CDR3 region is CASEKDRADYGYTF. The CDR3 coding sequence is TGTGCCAGCGAGAAGGACAGGGCGGACTATGGCTACACCTTC.

The chain recombines TRBV7-6 with TRBJ2-2; TRBD1 aligns across 7 bases. The V gene's germline CDR1 is SGHVS and CDR2 FNYEAQ. The CDR3 is made up of 17 amino acids. V lost 2 bases and J lost 7; bases outside the gene matches: 13. CDR3 region: CASSLLPRQGIVGELFF. The CDR3 bases are TGTGCCAGCAGCTTACTTCCAAGACAGGGTATTGTCGGGGAGCTGTTTTTT.

The V gene is TRBV27, the J gene TRBJ1-5; TRBD1 matches 9 bases. Germline loops: CDR1 MNHEY, CDR2 SMNVEV (reference sequence). The CDR3 is made up of 17 amino acids. The V gene end was trimmed by 5 bases and the J gene end by 4 bases; junction bases not matched to a gene: 12. The CDR3 coding sequence is TGTGCCAGCAGTACAACCGGGACAGGGAGCCCGAATCAGCCCCAGCATTTT. Translation: CASSTTGTGSPNQPQHF.

This chain connects TRBV6-6 to TRBJ1-5; D may be TRBD1 (5 bases). Germline CDR1 and CDR2: MNHNY and SVGAGI (reference sequence). Trimming removed 5 bases from V and 2 bases from J, with 13 bases in between. The CDR3 length is 15 residues. The CDR3 DNA follows: TGTGCCAGCAGTGCAGGGATTAGGGGCAATCAGCCCCAGCATTTT. It translates to CASSAGIRGNQPQHF.

The chain recombines TRBV11-3 with TRBJ2-5, with D possibly matching TRBD1 (6 bases). In germline, CDR1 is SGHNT, CDR2 YENEEA. The CDR3 has 15 residues. V lost 4 bases, J lost 7 bases, and 19 bases lay in between. CDR3 bases: TGTGCCAGCAGCTCCCGGACAGCAGTCCGGGGGACCCAGTACTTC. Protein sequence: CASSSRTAVRGTQYF.

The chain is built from TRBV27 and TRBJ2-7; tentatively, D is TRBD1 (6 bases). Trimming left V 5 bases short and J 4 bases short, with 21 bases between. The germline V gene has CDR1 MNHEY and CDR2 SMNVEV (reference sequence). The length of the CDR3 is 16 residues. The CDR3 DNA reads as TGTGCCAGCAGTCCAACCAGGGGCCCCCTTGTGTACGAGCAGTACGTC. Translation gives CASSPTRGPLVYEQYV.

This clone has just one count. The chain combines TRBV6-5 with TRBJ1-5; the match to TRBD1 covers 10 bases. Germline loops: CDR1 MNHEY, CDR2 SVGAGI. CDR3 length: 15 amino acids. V lost 4 bases and J lost 4; bases outside the gene matches: 4. Written as DNA, the CDR3 is TGTGCCAGCAGTTTTTCGGGACAGGGGAATCAGCCCCAGCATTTT. Translated, it gives CASSFSGQGNQPQHF.

The chain uses TRBV5-1 and TRBJ2-7; 9 bases match TRBD1. The J segment lost 5 bases and the V segment lost 2 bases, leaving 8 bases of the junction unmatched. The CDR3 is 15 amino acids. Germline V gene sequence: CDR1 SGHRS, CDR2 YFSETQ. In DNA, the CDR3 is TGCGCCAGCAGCTTACGGACAGGGGACGGCAACGAGCAGTACTTC. Amino acids: CASSLRTGDGNEQYF.

The chain has TRBV27 and TRBJ2-7; 8 nucleotides match TRBD1. This CDR3 spans 12 amino acids. Trimming removed 10 bases from V and 6 bases from J; junction bases left unmatched: 8. CDR1 and CDR2 (germline): MNHEY, SMNVEV (reference sequence). The CDR3 nucleotides are TGTGCCACCGGACAGGGATTGAGCGAGCAGTACTTC. Protein product: CATGQGLSEQYF.

This chain links TRBV29-1 with TRBJ2-5; no reliable D call. Trimming removed 2 bases at V and 4 bases at J, with 11 bases between. This CDR3 contains 13 residues. Germline CDR1 is SQVTM and CDR2 is ANQGSEA. This CDR3 reads CSVEPEPGETQYF. The CDR3 DNA follows: TGCAGCGTTGAACCGGAGCCTGGAGAGACCCAGTACTTC.

This chain uses TRBV7-2 with TRBJ2-7; D unresolved. The V end lost 2 bases, the J end lost 3 bases, and 8 bases lay between the germline ends. The CDR3 totals 13 residues. CDR1 is SGHTA and CDR2 is FQGNSA in the germline V gene. The CDR3 loop is CASSLTLHYEQYV. Here the CDR3 DNA reads TGTGCCAGCAGCTTAACCCTTCACTACGAGCAGTACGTC.

The chain carries TRBV9 and TRBJ2-1; 9 nucleotides align to TRBD2. The germline CDR1 and CDR2 sequences are SGDLS and YYNGEE. With V trimmed by 3 bases and J by 2 bases, 3 bases remained unmatched. CDR3 length equals 15 residues. CDR3 nucleotides: TGTGCCAGCAGCGCAAGCGGGGGGACCTACAATGAGCAGTTCTTC. It encodes CASSASGGTYNEQFF.

The rearrangement links TRBV5-6 to TRBJ2-7; TRBD2 matches at 7 bases. Germline CDR1 SGHDT, CDR2 YYEEEE. This CDR3 has 15 residues. The ends lost 5 bases at V and 4 bases at J; junction bases unmatched: 12. DNA for the CDR3: TGTGCCAGCAGTATGGGACCTAGCGGCGCTTACGAGCAGTACGTC. Its translation: CASSMGPSGAYEQYV.

This clone was counted a single time. The CDR3 coding sequence is TGTGCCAGCAGTGGAGGGACAGCCTACTACGAGCAGTACTTC. Amino acids: CASSGGTAYYEQYF. This rearrangement joins TRBV6-5 to TRBJ2-7, with D tentatively TRBD1 (7 bases). Germline CDR1 reads MNHEY; CDR2 reads SVGAGI. The V end lost 5 bases, the J end lost 3 bases, and 14 bases lay between the germline ends. This CDR3 has 14 amino acids.

The chain uses TRBV4-3 and TRBJ1-4, with TRBD1 identical over 12 bases. Germline V gives CDR1 LGHNA, CDR2 YSLEER. The CDR3 covers 18 residues. V lost 2 bases to trimming and J lost 7 bases; unmatched junction nucleotides: 11. CDR3 sequence: CASSQNPGQGAIGEKLFF. CDR3 coding DNA: TGCGCCAGCAGCCAAAACCCGGGACAGGGGGCTATTGGTGAAAAACTGTTTTTT.

The chain carries TRBV15 and TRBJ1-1; D is unresolved. The V gene's germline CDR1 is LNHNV and CDR2 YYDKDF (reference sequence). V lost 5 bases to trimming and J lost 5 bases, with 36 bases between them. The CDR3 covers 21 residues. This CDR3 is CATSSLMGRERTNIRRTEAFF. Written as DNA, the CDR3 is TGTGCCACCAGCTCCCTTATGGGGAGGGAAAGGACGAATATACGGAGGACTGAAGCTTTCTTT.

This clone occurred once. The chain joins TRBV11-2 to TRBJ2-1; D gene uncertain. The V end lost 0 bases, the J end lost 4 bases, and 4 bases lay between the germline ends. From germline, CDR1 is SGHAT and CDR2 FQNNGV. CDR3 length: 13 residues. The CDR3 sequence: CASSLDYYNEQFF. For the CDR3, the DNA is TGTGCCAGCAGCTTAGACTATTACAATGAGCAGTTCTTC.